This entry is about one T cell receptor (beta chain). The antigen this receptor binds is unknown. The record has no base qualities; no much larger clone is one base away. To sequence the TCRbeta CDR3 region, genomic DNA was isolated from the sorted cells. TCRbeta CDR3 regions were sequenced using the immunoSEQ Assay. In TCRdb, the immuneACCESS table is reduced to in-frame sequences with V and J assigned. These tables do not hold every clone; where another copy was compared, an unresolved V gene accounts for under half, and the others remain unexplained. The sample yields about 60,000 clones; over 75% were counted once. The ten largest clones capture 5.2% of the sample. The trial excluded patients who had a history of autoimmune disease or who were on systemic immunosuppression. Peripheral blood for TCR sequencing was collected from all dose cohorts at baseline, on cycle 4 day 1, and on cycle 7 day 1. The samples were taken from a phase I, first-in-human, multicenter, open-label dose-escalation trial of ivuxolimab. The trial enrolled adults with locally advanced or metastatic head and neck squamous cell, hepatocellular, melanoma or renal cell carcinoma. Before TCR sequencing, CD4+ T cells and CD8+ T cells from peripheral blood were sorted into separate populations.

The data belong to a study of OX40 agonist ivuxolimab in advanced cancers. Study-level background: Ivuxolimab was an agonistic, fully human IgG2 monoclonal antibody directed against OX40 (CD134), a costimulatory receptor. Intravenous ivuxolimab was administered to patients every 2 weeks at six dose levels: 0.01, 0.1, 0.3, 1.5, 3 and 10 mg/kg. Of the approximately 54 dose-escalation patients, hepatocellular carcinoma was present in about 20, melanoma in roughly 15, renal cell carcinoma in 9 and head and neck cancer in 9. A male proportion of roughly 80% and a mean age of approximately 62 years, ranging from about 23 to 90, were recorded for the dose-escalation cohort. Prior anti-PD-1, anti-PD-L1 or anti-CTLA-4 therapy was permitted, and checkpoint inhibitors had been received by approximately 39% of dose-escalation patients. Partial responses were achieved by three dose-escalation patients, of whom one had hepatocellular carcinoma and two had cutaneous melanoma. The purpose of peripheral TCRbeta sequencing was to test whether ivuxolimab changed TCR sequence diversity and led to clonal T-cell expansion. The paper reports the monotherapy dose-escalation portion (N of about 52 patients) of the phase I ivuxolimab trial.

General findings and caveats noted by the study authors: At doses from 0.1 to 3.0 mg/kg, clonal expansion was seen in both CD4+ and CD8+ blood T cells between baseline and week 6. In the 0.1-3.0 mg/kg groups, partial responders had among the lowest normalized peripheral clonal expansion, particularly in CD8+ T cells. Low levels of normalized T-cell clonal expansion were also seen in some patients who did not respond. After ivuxolimab, expanded clones were on average more numerous among CD8+ T cells than among CD4+ T cells. Which antigens the clonally expanded peripheral T cells were specific for was not determined.

This sequence was found in an adult with an advanced solid tumor such as melanoma, head and neck, liver or kidney cancer. Material: CD4+ or CD8+ T cells sorted from blood, obtained in a trial of the OX40 agonist ivuxolimab.

Read as DNA, the sequence is TGCGCCAGCAGCTCGCCGACAGGGGCGAGCTCCTATAATTCACCCCTCCACTTT. Its coded protein is CASSSPTGASSYNSPLHF. The V and J genes are TRBV5-1 and TRBJ1-6, with 8 bases aligning to TRBD1. The germline V gene supplies CDR1 SGHRS and CDR2 YFSETQ. Relative to germline, V is missing 3 bases and J is missing 0 bases, with 8 bases of the junction outside any gene match. Reading from cysteine to phenylalanine, the CDR3 counts 18 amino acids. Solely the CDR3 DNA is kept, with 54 bases framed from the first base.